This TCR beta chain appears in the sequencing data of a study of blood T cell repertoires in COVID-19. Study-level background: T cells, B-cell-depleted T cells, or PBMCs provided the cDNA or gDNA that served as material.

Per the authors' pipeline: Amplification with reference gene primers provided the estimates of nucleated cell counts. The method was immunoSEQ multiplex PCR; TCRdb's version includes in-frame clones alone and lacks a portion of them. Clonal size and the V and J genes are those of that table, whereas D and trimming came from the DNA. The sample shows approximately 180,000 clones, approximately 85% of them seen only once. The clonotype was recovered from a woman aged 80 or over with acute or convalescent COVID-19. Material: peripheral blood.

The CDR3 loop reads CASSSHSGTGGMNTEAFF. In DNA form, the CDR3 reads TGTGCCAGCAGCTCGCACTCCGGGACAGGCGGCATGAACACTGAAGCTTTCTTT. This chain uses TRBV5-4 with TRBJ1-1, with 8 bases identical to TRBD1. CDR3 length equals 18 residues. From germline, CDR1 is SGHNT and CDR2 YYREEE (reference sequence). After removal of 3 bases from V and 0 bases from J, the junction contained 13 bases not matched to a gene. The whole variable domain, filled in from reference TRBV5-4 and TRBJ1-1, reads ETGVTQSPTHLIKTRGQQVTLRCSSQSGHNTVSWYQQALGQGPQFIFQYYREEENGRGNFPPRFSGLQFPNYSSELNVNALELDDSALYLCASSSHSGTGGMNTEAFFGQGTRLTVV.